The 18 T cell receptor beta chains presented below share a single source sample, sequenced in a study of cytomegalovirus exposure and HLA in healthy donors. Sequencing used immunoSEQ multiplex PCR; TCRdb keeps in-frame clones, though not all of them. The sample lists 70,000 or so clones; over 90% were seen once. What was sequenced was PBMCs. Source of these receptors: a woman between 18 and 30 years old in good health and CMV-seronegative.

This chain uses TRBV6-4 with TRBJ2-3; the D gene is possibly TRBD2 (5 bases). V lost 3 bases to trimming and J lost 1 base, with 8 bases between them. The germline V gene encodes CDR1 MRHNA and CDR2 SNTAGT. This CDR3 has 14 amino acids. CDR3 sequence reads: CASSDGSGTDTQYF. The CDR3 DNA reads TGTGCCAGCAGTGATGGTAGCGGCACAGATACGCAGTATTTT.

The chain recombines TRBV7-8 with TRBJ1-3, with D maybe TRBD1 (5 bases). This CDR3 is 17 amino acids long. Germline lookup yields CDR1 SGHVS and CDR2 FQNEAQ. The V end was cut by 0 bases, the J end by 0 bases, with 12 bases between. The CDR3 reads CASSLATAPFSGNTIYF. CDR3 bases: TGTGCCAGCAGCTTAGCGACAGCCCCCTTCTCTGGAAACACCATATATTTT.

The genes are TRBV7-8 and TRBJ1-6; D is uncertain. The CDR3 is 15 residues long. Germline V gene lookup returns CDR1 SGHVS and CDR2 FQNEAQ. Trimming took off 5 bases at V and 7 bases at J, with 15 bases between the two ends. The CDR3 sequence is CASSASGGGNSPLHF. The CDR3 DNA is TGTGCCAGCAGCGCTAGCGGTGGCGGGAATTCACCCCTCCACTTT.

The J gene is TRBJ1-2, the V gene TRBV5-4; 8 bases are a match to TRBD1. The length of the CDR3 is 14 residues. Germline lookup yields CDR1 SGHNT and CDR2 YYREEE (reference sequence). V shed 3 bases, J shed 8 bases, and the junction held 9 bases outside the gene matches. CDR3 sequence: CASSSTTGATGYTF. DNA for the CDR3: TGTGCCAGCAGCTCGACGACAGGGGCGACGGGCTACACCTTC.

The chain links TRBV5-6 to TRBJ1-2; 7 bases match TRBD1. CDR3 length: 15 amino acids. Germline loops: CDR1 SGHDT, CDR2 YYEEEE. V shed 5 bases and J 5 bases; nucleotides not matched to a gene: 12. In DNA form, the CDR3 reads TGTGCCAGCAGTTCAATCGACAGGGTGGAATATGGCTACACCTTC. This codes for CASSSIDRVEYGYTF.

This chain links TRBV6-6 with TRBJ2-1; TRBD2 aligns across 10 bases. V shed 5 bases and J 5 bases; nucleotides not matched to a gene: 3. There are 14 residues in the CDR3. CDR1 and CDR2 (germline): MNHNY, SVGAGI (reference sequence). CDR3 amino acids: CASSGTSVHNEQFF. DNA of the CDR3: TGTGCCAGCAGTGGGACTAGCGTACACAATGAGCAGTTCTTC.

The DNA of the CDR3 is TGTGCCAGCAGTTCACCGACTAGAAGACAAGAGACCCAGTACTTC. Translating gives CASSSPTRRQETQYF. The V and J genes are TRBV27 and TRBJ2-5, with a possible D match to TRBD2 (6 bases). V was pared by 4 bases and J by 2 bases, with 14 bases between. Germline CDR1 MNHEY, CDR2 SMNVEV (reference sequence). This CDR3 contains 15 residues.

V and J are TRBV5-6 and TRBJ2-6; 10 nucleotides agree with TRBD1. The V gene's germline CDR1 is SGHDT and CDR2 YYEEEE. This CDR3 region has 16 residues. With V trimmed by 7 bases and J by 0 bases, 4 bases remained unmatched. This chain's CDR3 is CASDGQGDSGANVLTF. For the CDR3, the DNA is TGTGCCAGCGATGGACAGGGGGACTCTGGGGCCAACGTCCTGACTTTC.

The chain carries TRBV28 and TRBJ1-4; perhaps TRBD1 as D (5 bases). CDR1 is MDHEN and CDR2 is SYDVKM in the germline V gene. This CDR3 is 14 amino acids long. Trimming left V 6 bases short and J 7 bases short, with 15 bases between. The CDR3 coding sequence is TGTGCCAGCAGCCTAGACAGTAGGACTGAAAAACTGTTTTTT. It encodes CASSLDSRTEKLFF.

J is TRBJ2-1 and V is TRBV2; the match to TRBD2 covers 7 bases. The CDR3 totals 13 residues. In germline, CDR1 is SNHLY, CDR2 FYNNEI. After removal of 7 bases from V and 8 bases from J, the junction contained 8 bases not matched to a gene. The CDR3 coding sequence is TGTGCCAGCACAAGCGGGATCATCGATGAGCAGTTCTTC. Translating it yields CASTSGIIDEQFF.

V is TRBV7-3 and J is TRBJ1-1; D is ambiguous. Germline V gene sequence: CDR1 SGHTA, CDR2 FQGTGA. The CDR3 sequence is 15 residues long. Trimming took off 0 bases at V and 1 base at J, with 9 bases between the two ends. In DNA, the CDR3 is TGTGCCAGCAGCTTAACTGGCCAGGCGAACACTGAAGCTTTCTTT. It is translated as CASSLTGQANTEAFF.

CDR3 amino acids: CATSRETGSQETQYF. Written as DNA, the CDR3 is TGTGCCACCAGCAGAGAGACCGGGAGCCAAGAGACCCAGTACTTC. V is TRBV15 and J is TRBJ2-5; D may be TRBD2 (6 bases). The CDR3 consists of 15 residues. V was pared by 0 bases and J by 1 base, with 9 bases between. Germline assignment: CDR1 LNHNV and CDR2 YYDKDF (reference sequence).

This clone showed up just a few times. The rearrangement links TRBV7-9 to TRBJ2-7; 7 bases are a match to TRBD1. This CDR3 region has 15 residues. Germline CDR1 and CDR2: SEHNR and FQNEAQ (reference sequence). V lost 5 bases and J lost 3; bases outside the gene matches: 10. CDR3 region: CASSPRDSRFYEQYF. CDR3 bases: TGTGCCAGCAGCCCGAGGGACAGCCGATTCTACGAGCAGTACTTC.

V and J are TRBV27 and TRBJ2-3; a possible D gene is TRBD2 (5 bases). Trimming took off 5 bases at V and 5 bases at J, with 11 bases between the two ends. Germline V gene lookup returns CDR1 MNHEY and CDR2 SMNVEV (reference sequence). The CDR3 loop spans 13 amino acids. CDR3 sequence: CASSTLGVDTQYF. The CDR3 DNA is TGTGCCAGCAGTACACTAGGTGTAGATACGCAGTATTTT.

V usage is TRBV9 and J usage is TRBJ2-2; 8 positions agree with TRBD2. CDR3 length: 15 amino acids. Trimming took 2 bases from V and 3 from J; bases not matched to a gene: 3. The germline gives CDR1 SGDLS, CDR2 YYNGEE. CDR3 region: CASSVTGGYTGELFF. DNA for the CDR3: TGTGCCAGCAGCGTGACGGGGGGGTACACCGGGGAGCTGTTTTTT.

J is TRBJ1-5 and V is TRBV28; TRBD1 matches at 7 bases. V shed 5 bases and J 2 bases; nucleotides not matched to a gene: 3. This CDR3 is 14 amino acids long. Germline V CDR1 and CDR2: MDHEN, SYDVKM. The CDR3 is CASSHRGGNQPQHF. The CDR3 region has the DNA TGTGCCAGCAGTCACAGGGGCGGCAATCAGCCCCAGCATTTT.

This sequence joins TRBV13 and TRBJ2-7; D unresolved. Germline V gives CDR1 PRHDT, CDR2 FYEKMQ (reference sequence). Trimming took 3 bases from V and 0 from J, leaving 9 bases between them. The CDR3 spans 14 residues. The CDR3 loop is CASSFSESSYEQYF. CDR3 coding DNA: TGTGCCAGCAGCTTCTCGGAGAGCTCCTACGAGCAGTACTTC.

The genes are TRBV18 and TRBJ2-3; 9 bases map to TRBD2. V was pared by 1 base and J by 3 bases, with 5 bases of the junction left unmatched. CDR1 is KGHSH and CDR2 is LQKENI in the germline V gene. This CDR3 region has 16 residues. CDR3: CASSPRAAGGTDTQYF. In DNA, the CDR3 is TGTGCCAGCTCACCACGCGCAGCGGGAGGTACAGATACGCAGTATTTT.